The 15 T cell receptor beta chains reported below all come from one sample, sequenced in a study of shared clonotypes between healthy human individuals. Libraries were prepared by immunoSEQ multiplex PCR; TCRdb keeps only in-frame clonotypes and omits some of them. The repertoire consists of some 1 million clones, with 65% to 75% occurring once and the leading ten covering nearly 1.5%. Sequenced material: memory CD4+ T cells sorted from blood. Subset of the sample: CD45RA-negative fraction. Receptors originate from a man between 18 and 29 years old in good health.

Of note for this clone: The sample carries other DNA sequences with the same CDR3. The chain combines TRBV7-9 with TRBJ1-2, with D possibly matching TRBD1 (5 bases). This CDR3 is 14 amino acids long. V was trimmed by 2 bases and J by 3 bases, leaving 10 bases between them. Per germline, CDR1 SEHNR and CDR2 FQNEAQ (reference sequence). The CDR3 DNA is TGTGCCAGCAGCTTAAGGCAGGGCGACTATGGCTACACCTTC. This codes for CASSLRQGDYGYTF.

V usage is TRBV29-1 and J usage is TRBJ2-3, with 13 bases lining up with TRBD2. V lost 1 base to trimming and J lost 6 bases; unmatched junction nucleotides: 10. CDR1 is SQVTM and CDR2 is ANQGSEA in the germline V gene. The CDR3 runs to 17 residues. CDR3 nucleotides: TGCAGCGTTGAAGGGGGACTAGCGGGGCGTAGCGTGGATACGCAGTATTTT. Its protein product is CSVEGGLAGRSVDTQYF.

The genes are TRBV7-2 and TRBJ1-2, with a tentative D call TRBD1 (6 bases). The V gene lost 5 bases and the J gene lost 6 bases, with 19 bases spanning the gap. CDR3 length equals 15 residues. CDR1 SGHTA and CDR2 FQGNSA come from the germline V gene. CDR3 sequence (DNA): TGTGCCAGCAGCGTAAAGAGACAGGTTGCGGATGGCTACACCTTC. Translating gives CASSVKRQVADGYTF.

The chain employs TRBV5-5 and TRBJ2-2; no firm D call. Trimming cost V 0 bases and J 0 bases, with 9 bases left between them. This CDR3 is 16 amino acids long. Germline V gene data show CDR1 as SGHKS and CDR2 as YYEKEE (reference sequence). Here the CDR3 reads CASSLAPPPNTGELFF. The CDR3 DNA reads TGTGCCAGCAGCTTGGCGCCCCCCCCGAACACCGGGGAGCTGTTTTTT.

The chain joins TRBV2 to TRBJ1-5, with 7 bases that match TRBD1. Germline V gene data show CDR1 as SNHLY and CDR2 as FYNNEI. The CDR3 covers 14 residues. V shed 6 bases, J shed 1 base, and the junction held 3 bases outside the gene matches. The CDR3 here is CASRSTGSNQPQHF. The CDR3 DNA follows: TGTGCCAGCAGGTCGACAGGGAGCAATCAGCCCCAGCATTTT.

The rearrangement joins TRBV11-3 to TRBJ2-5, with D possibly TRBD2 on 6 matching bases. V was pared by 5 bases and J by 4 bases, with 11 bases between. The CDR3 covers 13 residues. CDR1 is SGHNT, CDR2 YENEEA, per germline. For the CDR3, the DNA is TGTGCCAGCAGCCGGGGGTGGGGAGAGACCCAGTACTTC. This gives the protein CASSRGWGETQYF. The full variable domain, with the rest looked up from reference TRBV11-3 and TRBJ2-5, is EAGVVQSPRYKIIEKKQPVAFWCNPISGHNTLYWYLQNLGQGPELLIRYENEEAVDDSQLPKDRFSAERLKGVDSTLKIQPAELGDSAVYLCASSRGWGETQYFGPGTRLLVL.

The chain recombines TRBV28 with TRBJ2-3; no firm D call. The CDR3 runs to 15 residues. Per the germline V gene, CDR1 is MDHEN and CDR2 is SYDVKM. V dropped 0 bases and J dropped 0 bases, with 7 bases sitting between them. In DNA, the CDR3 is TGTGCCAGCAGTTTATGGACAAAGAGCACAGATACGCAGTATTTT. It is translated as CASSLWTKSTDTQYF.

The chain couples TRBV7-2 to TRBJ2-3, with D perhaps given as TRBD1 or TRBD2 (7 bases each). CDR1 and CDR2 from the germline V gene are SGHTA and FQGNSA. V was cut by 2 bases and J by 4 bases, with 10 bases left in between. This CDR3 spans 14 amino acids. CDR3 bases: TGTGCCAGCAGCTTATCAGGGGGGGCAGATACGCAGTATTTT. Translation: CASSLSGGADTQYF.

This clone was observed a handful of times. The rearrangement links TRBV6-1 to TRBJ1-2; D unclear. CDR3 length equals 13 residues. CDR1 is MNHNS, CDR2 SASEGT, per germline. The V gene lost 3 bases and the J gene lost 1 base, with 6 bases spanning the gap. CDR3 nucleotides: TGTGCCAGCAGTGAGGACTTTAACTATGGCTACACCTTC. Encoded protein: CASSEDFNYGYTF.

The chain combines TRBV30 with TRBJ1-5; D is unresolved. Trimming took 5 bases from V and 4 from J, leaving 9 bases between them. The CDR3 contains 12 residues. Germline loops: CDR1 GTSNPN, CDR2 SVGIG (reference sequence). CDR3 protein: CAWGWINQPQHF. CDR3 bases: TGTGCCTGGGGATGGATTAATCAGCCCCAGCATTTT.

This clone was observed a few times. The J gene is TRBJ2-7, the V gene TRBV30, with D unclear. Germline V gene data show CDR1 as GTSNPN and CDR2 as SVGIG (reference sequence). The germline V and J ends were trimmed by 1 base and 2 bases, with 9 bases remaining between them. The CDR3 spans 13 residues. The CDR3 DNA follows: TGTGCCTGGAGTGGGTCCGTTACCTACGAGCAGTACTTC. The encoded protein is CAWSGSVTYEQYF. The full variable domain, its missing parts supplied by reference TRBV30 and TRBJ2-7, is SQTIHQWPATLVQPVGSPLSLECTVEGTSNPNLYWYRQAAGRGLQLLFYSVGIGQISSEVPQNLSASRPQDRQFILSSKKLLLSDSGFYLCAWSGSVTYEQYFGPGTRLTVT.

V is TRBV5-4 and J is TRBJ2-7; 10 positions agree with TRBD1. This CDR3 is built from 15 residues. V gave up 4 bases and J gave up 6 bases; unmatched junction bases: 10. Germline assignment: CDR1 SGHNT and CDR2 YYREEE (reference sequence). CDR3 sequence: CASSPPPDRGSEQYF. The CDR3 DNA reads as TGTGCCAGCAGCCCCCCCCCGGACAGGGGGTCCGAGCAGTACTTC.

This sequence joins TRBV7-3 and TRBJ1-2, with a possible D match to TRBD1 (6 bases). V lost 5 bases, J lost 8 bases, and 15 bases lay in between. The CDR3 totals 13 residues. Germline lookup yields CDR1 SGHTA and CDR2 FQGTGA. The CDR3 loop reads CASSALQGRGYTF. The DNA for the CDR3 is TGTGCCAGCAGCGCCTTACAGGGACGCGGCTACACCTTC.

V is TRBV6-6 and J is TRBJ1-5; D is uncertain. Germline-derived CDR1 and CDR2 are MNHNY and SVGAGI (reference sequence). This CDR3 is 15 amino acids long. The V and J ends lost 5 bases and 4 bases respectively, with 15 bases between them. The CDR3 region has the DNA TGTGCCAGCAGTCCGACTCGGGCAGCAAATCAGCCCCAGCATTTT. This sequence encodes CASSPTRAANQPQHF.

Details on this clone: This likely stems from a read error, as it lies one base from a far larger clone. This chain uses TRBV5-4 with TRBJ1-1; D not resolved. Germline CDR1 is SGHNT and CDR2 is YYREEE (reference sequence). CDR3 length: 15 amino acids. Trimming removed 0 bases from V and 2 bases from J, with 11 bases in between. The CDR3 protein is CASSLVRVVNTEAFF. The CDR3 DNA reads TGTGCCAGCAGCTTGGTAAGGGTAGTTAACACTGAAGCTTTCTTT.